This entry lists 20 T cell receptor beta chains sequenced from one sample in a study of molecular identifiers for immune sequencing clone quantification. TCRdb passed the PCR reads through MiXCR, listing each CDR3 protein once. This sample has around 300,000 distinct CDR3 sequences, with roughly 24% found just once. The sample comprised naive CD8+ T cells from blood, with Jurkat cell RNA spiked in. Subset described: FACS-sorted CD8+CD4-CCR7+CD45RA+ naive T cells. The receptors shown here come from a human donor in good health. Some libraries in this study had Jurkat cell RNA spiked in.

The chain uses TRBV10-3 and TRBJ2-5; no definite D call. Germline CDR1 is ENHRY and CDR2 is SYGVKD. Trimming shortened V by 3 bases and J by 4 bases, and 6 bases separated the two germline ends. The CDR3 length is 12 residues. The CDR3 is CAISDIAETQYF. For the CDR3, the DNA is TGTGCCATCAGTGACATAGCAGAGACCCAGTACTTC.

This clonotype was seen ten or more times. The V gene is TRBV5-1, the J gene TRBJ2-1; 8 bases map to TRBD2. Germline-derived CDR1 and CDR2 are SGHRS and YFSETQ. The CDR3 is 13 amino acids. V shed 4 bases and J 8 bases; nucleotides not matched to a gene: 5. The CDR3 region is CASSLSGVDEQFF. In DNA, the CDR3 is TGCGCCAGCAGCCTTAGCGGGGTTGATGAGCAGTTCTTC. The variable domain in full, completed from reference TRBV5-1 and TRBJ2-1, reads KAGVTQTPRYLIKTRGQQVTLSCSPISGHRSVSWYQQTPGQGLQFLFEYFSETQRNKGNFPGRFSGRQFSNSRSEMNVSTLELGDSALYLCASSLSGVDEQFFGPGTRLTVL.

V and J are TRBV4-3 and TRBJ2-3; D perhaps matches TRBD2 (6 bases). V was cut by 3 bases and J by 6 bases, with 22 bases left in between. The CDR3 sequence is 17 residues long. CDR1 is LGHNA, CDR2 YSLEER, per germline. Here the CDR3 reads CASSQELGDSIKDTQYF. The CDR3 DNA follows: TGCGCCAGCAGCCAGGAACTTGGGGACTCGATTAAGGATACGCAGTATTTT.

This clonotype was recorded a few times. V is TRBV18 and J is TRBJ2-2; D is unclear. CDR3 length: 15 residues. In germline, CDR1 is KGHSH, CDR2 LQKENI. V gave up 3 bases and J gave up 7 bases, with 15 bases separating them. CDR3 coding DNA: TGTGCCAGCTCACCTCCCGAGATCTCAGACGGGGAGCTGTTTTTT. Translated, it gives CASSPPEISDGELFF.

This clonotype was picked up many times. V and J are TRBV27 and TRBJ2-7, with TRBD1 as a possible D gene (6 bases). CDR3 size: 12 residues. CDR1 is MNHEY and CDR2 is SMNVEV in the germline V gene (reference sequence). Trimming stripped 9 bases from V and 0 bases from J, with 9 bases between. The CDR3 region has the DNA TGTGCCAGTGGACAGCCCTCCTACGAGCAGTACTTC. Residues: CASGQPSYEQYF.

This clonotype has a count of ten or more. The rearrangement joins TRBV7-9 to TRBJ1-2; D is undetermined. V gave up 1 base and J gave up 3 bases, with 6 bases separating them. CDR1 and CDR2 from the germline V gene are SEHNR and FQNEAQ (reference sequence). This CDR3 is 13 amino acids long. This chain's CDR3 is CASSLVDYYGYTF. The CDR3 region has the DNA TGTGCCAGCAGCTTAGTAGACTACTATGGCTACACCTTC.

This clonotype was found a few times. V gene TRBV5-1 combines with J gene TRBJ2-7; a possible D gene is TRBD1 (6 bases). The CDR3 length is 15 residues. V was clipped by 0 bases and J by 2 bases, with 12 bases between them. Per germline, CDR1 SGHRS and CDR2 YFSETQ. This chain's CDR3 is CASSLETGLTYEQYF. Here the CDR3 DNA reads TGCGCCAGCAGCTTGGAGACAGGCCTTACCTACGAGCAGTACTTC.

A few counts support this clonotype. This chain uses TRBV15 with TRBJ2-7; 8 bases align to TRBD1. The CDR3 totals 15 residues. V lost 7 bases and J lost 3; bases outside the gene matches: 11. CDR1 is LNHNV and CDR2 is YYDKDF in the germline V gene (reference sequence). The CDR3 region is CATTAGSGGRYEQYF. DNA for the CDR3: TGTGCCACCACCGCCGGGTCAGGGGGCCGCTACGAGCAGTACTTC.

This clonotype turned up a few times. The chain links TRBV4-3 to TRBJ2-1; no firm D call. CDR3 size: 16 residues. Germline CDR1 is LGHNA and CDR2 is YSLEER. Trimming cost V 0 bases and J 7 bases, with 16 bases left between them. The CDR3 nucleotides are TGCGCCAGCAGCCAAGATAGTACGACGTCCGCGAATGAGCAGTTCTTC. Translation gives CASSQDSTTSANEQFF.

This clonotype was seen a handful of times. The rearrangement links TRBV19 to TRBJ2-5; 8 nucleotides align to TRBD2. Germline V gives CDR1 LNHDA, CDR2 SQIVND (reference sequence). The CDR3 consists of 15 residues. Unmatched junction bases numbered 12, after V lost 7 bases and J lost 5 bases. CDR3 in amino acids: CASTDSTGGPETQYF. The CDR3 bases are TGTGCCAGTACCGACAGCACGGGAGGGCCCGAGACCCAGTACTTC.

This clonotype came up many times. The gene calls are TRBV7-2 and TRBJ2-7, with 7 nucleotides matching TRBD2. After removal of 1 base from V and 6 bases from J, the junction contained 3 bases not matched to a gene. The CDR3 is 13 residues long. Per germline, CDR1 SGHTA and CDR2 FQGNSA. CDR3 residues: CASSLDPGGEQYF. DNA of the CDR3: TGTGCCAGCAGCTTAGACCCGGGGGGCGAGCAGTACTTC.

J is TRBJ2-2 and V is TRBV11-3, with TRBD2 matching over 8 bases. This CDR3 spans 20 amino acids. CDR1 is SGHNT and CDR2 is YENEEA in the germline V gene. V shed 2 bases and J 5 bases; nucleotides not matched to a gene: 19. CDR3 nucleotides: TGTGCCAGCAGCTTAAGGAGGGGTACTAGCGGCCGTTCGTCAACCGGGGAGCTGTTTTTT. It is translated as CASSLRRGTSGRSSTGELFF.

In regard to this clonotype: A clone one base away is much larger, so this may be a read error. The CDR3 end shows no conserved phenylalanine or tryptophan, and so a read error is likely. The chain has TRBV7-2 and TRBJ2-3; D not certain. The germline V gene encodes CDR1 SGHTA and CDR2 FQGNSA. Trimming cost V 7 bases and J 5 bases, with 10 bases left between them. The CDR3 is made up of 12 amino acids. CDR3 residues: CASNLDEDTQYL. DNA for the CDR3: TGTGCCAGCAACCTTGACGAAGATACGCAGTATCTT.

This clonotype was seen at least ten times. The J gene is TRBJ2-5, the V gene TRBV30, with D possibly matching TRBD1 (5 bases). This CDR3 has 13 residues. Looked up from germline, CDR1 is GTSNPN and CDR2 is SVGIG (reference sequence). V was shortened by 4 bases and J by 2 bases, with 11 bases between the two germline ends. The CDR3 DNA follows: TGTGCCTGGACCTTGGGGCGGCAAGAGACCCAGTACTTC. It is translated as CAWTLGRQETQYF. Drawing the rest from reference TRBV30 and TRBJ2-5, the complete variable domain is SQTIHQWPATLVQPVGSPLSLECTVEGTSNPNLYWYRQAAGRGLQLLFYSVGIGQISSEVPQNLSASRPQDRQFILSSKKLLLSDSGFYLCAWTLGRQETQYFGPGTRLLVL.

Turning to this clonotype: A much larger clonotype is one base distant, so this may be a read error. The chain joins TRBV12-3 or TRBV12-4 to TRBJ2-5; 7 positions agree with TRBD1. The CDR3 covers 14 residues. This chain's CDR3 is CASSPGRGQGTQYF. For the CDR3, the DNA is TGTGCCAGCAGCCCCGGTAGGGGGCAAGGGACCCAGTACTTC.

This clonotype was detected only a few times. The rearrangement joins TRBV5-6 to TRBJ2-1; D is perhaps TRBD1 (6 bases). V gave up 4 bases and J gave up 9 bases, with 11 bases separating them. The CDR3 is made up of 12 amino acids. The germline V gene encodes CDR1 SGHDT and CDR2 YYEEEE. CDR3 in DNA: TGTGCCAGCAGCCCCAACAGGGCTGAGCAGTTCTTC. As protein: CASSPNRAEQFF.

J is TRBJ1-2 and V is TRBV7-9; 7 nucleotides line up with TRBD1. Losses at the gene ends were 6 bases for V and 3 bases for J; bases not matched to a gene: 13. Germline V gene sequence: CDR1 SEHNR, CDR2 FQNEAQ (reference sequence). The CDR3 sequence is 16 residues long. The CDR3 bases are TGTGCCAGCAGACCCAGCGGAGGGGGCCCACACTATGGCTACACCTTC. Translation gives CASRPSGGGPHYGYTF.

In regard to this clonotype: The germline gene is not matched at one end of the junction; a read error may be the cause. The J gene is TRBJ2-7, the V gene TRBV28; D not resolved. The CDR3 sequence is 14 residues long. Germline V gene sequence: CDR1 MDHEN, CDR2 SYDVKM. CDR3 nucleotide sequence: TGTGCCAGCAGTCACGCACGGAGCTCCTACGAGCAGCACTTC. As protein: CASSHARSSYEQHF.

This clonotype appeared once. The chain carries TRBV30 and TRBJ2-3, with 11 bases aligning to TRBD2. Germline values: CDR1 GTSNPN, CDR2 SVGIG (reference sequence). V lost 4 bases, J lost 2 bases, and 5 bases stayed unmatched. CDR3 length equals 15 residues. The CDR3 coding sequence is TGTGCCTGGACTCTAGCGGGAGGATTCACAGATACGCAGTATTTT. Translation gives CAWTLAGGFTDTQYF.

This clonotype was seen ten or more times. V and J are TRBV7-2 and TRBJ1-1; the D gene is possibly TRBD1 (5 bases). V was clipped by 7 bases and J by 7 bases, with 19 bases between them. There are 14 residues in the CDR3. The V gene's germline CDR1 is SGHTA and CDR2 FQGNSA. The CDR3 here is CASIYIPGQVEAFF. The CDR3 region has the DNA TGTGCCAGCATCTACATCCCAGGGCAGGTTGAAGCTTTCTTT. The variable domain in full, completed from reference TRBV7-2 and TRBJ1-1, reads GAGVSQSPSNKVTEKGKDVELRCDPISGHTALYWYRQSLGQGLEFLIYFQGNSAPDKSGLPSDRFSAERTGGSVSTLTIQRTQQEDSAVYLCASIYIPGQVEAFFGQGTRLTVV.